The rows below give T cell receptor beta chains drawn from one sample of a study of cytomegalovirus exposure and HLA in healthy donors. Libraries were prepared by immunoSEQ multiplex PCR; TCRdb keeps only in-frame clonotypes and omits some of them. In the table there are 55,000 to 80,000 clones, 65% to 90% of which are singletons. Sequencing input: PBMCs. These receptor sequences come from a female donor in good health and CMV-seronegative. The conserved cysteine and the conserved F or W are not part of the CDR3 here. The order of the fields is V gene, clone size, D gene, CDR3 protein. D genes are given only for firm matches. Clone sizes are given selectively: once, few, many, or a class where the clone is expanded.

>TRBV5-4|.|TRBD1
ASSFDRGHYNEQF
>TRBV11-2|.|TRBD2
ASSLPSGGDEQF
>TRBV18|.|TRBD2
ASSSGLARSYEQY
>TRBV7-6|.|.
ASSWEGGAAGELF
>TRBV5-1|few|TRBD1
ASSLQGASGDMNTEAF
>TRBV9|once|TRBD2
ASSFSRGGTDTQY
>TRBV27|.|.
ASTFLTGNEQF
>TRBV5-8|.|.
ASSFWQGNSPLH
>TRBV28|.|.
ASRTIYEQY
>TRBV19|.|TRBD1
ASSIRQGFNNQPQH
>TRBV21-1|.|.
ASRSVRDSRYNSPLH
>TRBV9|.|TRBD1
ASSVDEDRVASPLH
>TRBV6-6|few|.
ASRQVYEQY
>TRBV29-1|.|TRBD2
SVKLAGGPGELF
>TRBV28|.|TRBD1
ASSLPGTGVGEQY
>TRBV30|.|TRBD1
ACGTGSPWEQY
>TRBV4-1|.|.
ASSHDGVYNSPLH
>TRBV5-6|.|TRBD2
ASSDAGRGGGTDTQY
>TRBV19|.|.
ASTSAEGNQPQH
>TRBV19|few|.
ASSITRDQPQH
>TRBV2|.|.
ASRSGRLNTEAF
>TRBV4-2|once|TRBD1
ASSQGTGYNSPLH
>TRBV5-1|.|.
ASSFAPITLALEDNEQF
>TRBV5-1|.|TRBD1
ASSLWDRGVGEQF
>TRBV7-9|once|.
ASSVGTLLGLNTEAF
>TRBV7-2|.|.
ASSFLNEQF